A single sample gave rise to the 14 T cell receptor beta chains below, sequenced in a study of T-cell reconstitution after alpha-beta-depleted transplantation in children. During its preparation, the TCRbeta library received unique molecular identifiers. TCRdb itself ran the PCR reads through MiXCR, one entry per CDR3 protein. Counted here are 280,000 or so distinct CDR3 sequences, 11% occurring once; the ten biggest clones make up 20% to 25%. The material sequenced was peripheral blood, taken 180 days after TCRalphabeta/CD19-depleted stem cell transplant. These TCRs come from a male patient between 2 and 10 years old who had a stem cell transplant for chronic granulomatous disease, so the T cells may come from the graft donor.

This clonotype was counted ten times or more. The rearrangement links TRBV7-3 to TRBJ2-2, with a tentative D call TRBD2 (6 bases). The CDR3 has 15 amino acids. The germline V gene encodes CDR1 SGHTA and CDR2 FQGTGA. V was trimmed by 5 bases and J by 5 bases, leaving 15 bases between them. The CDR3 DNA is TGTGCCAGCAGCCCCTACGGGGGAGGAACCGGGGAGCTGTTTTTT. It encodes CASSPYGGGTGELFF.

The sample holds many counts of this clonotype. The CDR3 DNA sequence: TGTGCCAGCAGTTATAGAAGTAGCGGGATAGCCCATGAGCAGTTCTTC. It translates to CASSYRSSGIAHEQFF. This chain connects TRBV6-2 or TRBV6-3 to TRBJ2-1, with 8 bases aligning to TRBD2. The germline V gene has CDR1 MNHEY and CDR2 SVGEGT. CDR3 length equals 16 residues. The junction had 12 bases not matched to a gene; V was cut back by 3 bases and J by 8 bases.

This clonotype was detected ten times or more. The rearrangement uses TRBV20-1 and TRBJ2-7; a possible D gene is TRBD1 (6 bases). V lost 3 bases, J lost 5 bases, and 11 bases lay in between. Germline CDR1 and CDR2: DFQATT and SNEGSKA (reference sequence). The CDR3 is made up of 12 amino acids. In DNA form, the CDR3 reads TGCAGTGCTAGGATTTACAGGGACGAGCAGTACTTC. Amino acid sequence: CSARIYRDEQYF.

This clonotype was seen many times. This sequence joins TRBV7-2 and TRBJ2-1, with D uncertain. Between the trimmed V and J ends, which lost 2 bases and 0 bases, there was a span of 5 bases. Germline V gives CDR1 SGHTA, CDR2 FQGNSA. The CDR3 is 14 amino acids. The CDR3 bases are TGTGCCAGCAGCTTATGGGACTCCTACAATGAGCAGTTCTTC. As protein: CASSLWDSYNEQFF.

This clonotype was recorded many times. The gene calls are TRBV12-3 or TRBV12-4 and TRBJ1-4; tentative D call: TRBD1 (5 bases). This CDR3 comprises 12 residues. Trimming pared 4 bases from V and 13 bases from J, leaving 13 bases between. The CDR3 loop reads CASSYGDAGLFF. DNA for the CDR3: TGTGCCAGCAGTTACGGGGACGCGGGACTGTTTTTT.

The chain uses TRBV28 and TRBJ2-3, with D possibly matching TRBD2 (6 bases). The CDR3 loop spans 15 amino acids. Trimming took 5 bases from V and 2 from J, leaving 14 bases between them. Germline CDR1 is MDHEN and CDR2 is SYDVKM. In nucleotides, the CDR3 is TGTGCCAGCAGTGTAGCGGTTTTTAACACAGATACGCAGTATTTT. Its protein is CASSVAVFNTDTQYF.

This clonotype has ten or more counts. This sequence joins TRBV7-2 and TRBJ2-7; TRBD1 is a possible D gene (5 bases). The germline V and J ends were trimmed by 2 bases and 3 bases, with 11 bases remaining between them. CDR1 is SGHTA and CDR2 is FQGNSA in the germline V gene. The CDR3 totals 14 residues. This chain's CDR3 is CASSLKGPYYEQYF. The CDR3 DNA sequence: TGTGCCAGCAGCTTAAAGGGGCCGTACTACGAGCAGTACTTC.

This clonotype was observed at least ten times. V usage is TRBV5-1 and J usage is TRBJ2-1; D is perhaps TRBD1 (6 bases). From germline, CDR1 is SGHRS and CDR2 YFSETQ. V was pared by 0 bases and J by 0 bases, with 10 bases between. This CDR3 contains 16 residues. DNA for the CDR3: TGCGCCAGCAGCTTGGACGGACAGAGCTCCTACAATGAGCAGTTCTTC. This gives the protein CASSLDGQSSYNEQFF.

Comment on this clonotype: This may be a read error: a much more frequent sequence differs by one nucleotide. V is TRBV4-2 and J is TRBJ1-6; D may be TRBD1 (6 bases). From germline, CDR1 is LGHNA and CDR2 YNFKEQ. This CDR3 contains 18 residues. V was pared by 4 bases and J by 0 bases, with 16 bases between. CDR3: CASSRKGGASSYNSPLHF. The CDR3 DNA reads TGTGCCAGCAGCCGAAAGGGGGGAGCGAGCTCCTATAATTCACCCCTCCACTTT.

At least ten counts were recorded for this clonotype. The chain links TRBV3-1 to TRBJ2-5; D possibly corresponds to TRBD2 (6 bases). The germline gives CDR1 LGHDT, CDR2 YNNKEL (reference sequence). Deletions cut 3 bases from V and 5 bases from J, with 13 bases between. This CDR3 has 14 amino acids. CDR3 coding DNA: TGTGCCAGCAGCCACAGACTAGTTACGGAGACCCAGTACTTC. It translates to CASSHRLVTETQYF.

There are many counts of this clonotype. The chain is built from TRBV5-5 and TRBJ2-3; D is unresolved. Germline values: CDR1 SGHKS, CDR2 YYEKEE (reference sequence). Trimming stripped 6 bases from V and 2 bases from J, with 10 bases between. This CDR3 is built from 13 residues. The CDR3 loop reads CASTLDPTDTQYF. CDR3 coding DNA: TGTGCCAGCACCCTGGACCCCACAGATACGCAGTATTTT.

The V and J genes are TRBV27 and TRBJ2-1; D not resolved. Trimming cost V 0 bases and J 7 bases, with 10 bases left between them. The CDR3 consists of 14 residues. The germline gives CDR1 MNHEY, CDR2 SMNVEV (reference sequence). CDR3 in DNA: TGTGCCAGCAGTTTATCGGGAAATGGGAATGAGCAGTTCTTC. It yields the protein CASSLSGNGNEQFF.

This clonotype has at least ten counts. J is TRBJ1-5 and V is TRBV20-1; maybe TRBD1 (6 bases). Trimming left V 2 bases short and J 2 bases short, with 13 bases between. Germline-derived CDR1 and CDR2 are DFQATT and SNEGSKA (reference sequence). The CDR3 totals 15 residues. The DNA of the CDR3 is TGCAGTGCTAGACCCCGTGAGGGGGGCAATCAGCCCCAGCATTTT. The encoded protein is CSARPREGGNQPQHF.

This clonotype came up many times. The chain joins TRBV12-3 or TRBV12-4 to TRBJ1-1; D is ambiguous. The CDR3 contains 13 residues. V was cut by 6 bases and J by 0 bases, with 8 bases left in between. This CDR3 reads CASRSNLNTEAFF. The CDR3 DNA reads as TGTGCCAGCAGGTCTAACCTGAACACTGAAGCTTTCTTT.